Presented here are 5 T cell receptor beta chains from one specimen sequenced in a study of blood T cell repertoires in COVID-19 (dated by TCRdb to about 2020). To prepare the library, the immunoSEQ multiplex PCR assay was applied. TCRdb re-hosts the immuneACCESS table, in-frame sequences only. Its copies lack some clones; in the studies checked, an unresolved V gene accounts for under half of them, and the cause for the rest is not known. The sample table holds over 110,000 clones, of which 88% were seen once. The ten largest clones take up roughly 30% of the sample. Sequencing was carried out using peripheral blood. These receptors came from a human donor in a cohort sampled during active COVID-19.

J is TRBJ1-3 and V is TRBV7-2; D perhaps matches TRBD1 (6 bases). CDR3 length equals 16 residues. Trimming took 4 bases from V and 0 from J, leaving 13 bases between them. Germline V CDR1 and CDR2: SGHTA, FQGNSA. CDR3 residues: CASSWGTRSSGNTIYF. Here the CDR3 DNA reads TGTGCCAGCAGCTGGGGGACACGGTCCTCTGGAAACACCATATATTTT.

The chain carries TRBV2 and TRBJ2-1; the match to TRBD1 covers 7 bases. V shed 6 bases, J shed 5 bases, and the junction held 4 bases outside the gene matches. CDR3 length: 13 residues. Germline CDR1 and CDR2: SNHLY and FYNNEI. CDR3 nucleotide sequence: TGTGCCAGCAGGGGACAGATTAACAATGAGCAGTTCTTC. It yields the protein CASRGQINNEQFF. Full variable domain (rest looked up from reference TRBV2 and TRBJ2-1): EPEVTQTPSHQVTQMGQEVILRCVPISNHLYFYWYRQILGQKVEFLVSFYNNEISEKSEIFDDQFSVERPDGSNFTLKIRSTKLEDSAMYFCASRGQINNEQFFGPGTRLTVL.

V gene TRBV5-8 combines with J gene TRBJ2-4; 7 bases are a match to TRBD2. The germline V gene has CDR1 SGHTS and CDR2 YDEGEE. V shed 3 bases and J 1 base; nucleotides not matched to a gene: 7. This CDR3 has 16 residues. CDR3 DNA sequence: TGTGCCAGCAGCTGGCGGGGAGGGCGGGCCAAAAACATTCAGTACTTC. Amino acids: CASSWRGGRAKNIQYF.

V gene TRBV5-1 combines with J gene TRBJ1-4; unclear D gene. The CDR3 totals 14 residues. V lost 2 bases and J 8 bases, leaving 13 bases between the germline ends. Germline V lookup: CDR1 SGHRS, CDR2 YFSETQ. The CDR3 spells CASSFDTGKEKLFF. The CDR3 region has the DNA TGCGCCAGCAGCTTTGACACGGGGAAGGAAAAACTGTTTTTT.

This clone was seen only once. Here the CDR3 reads CASNALRGRTTDTQYF. CDR3 in DNA: TGTGCCAGCAACGCACTTAGGGGCAGGACCACAGATACGCAGTATTTT. The chain employs TRBV11-2 and TRBJ2-3; possibly TRBD1 for D (5 bases). Germline CDR1 SGHAT, CDR2 FQNNGV. V lost 7 bases and J 2 bases, leaving 19 bases between the germline ends. The CDR3 loop spans 16 amino acids.